This T cell receptor (beta chain) was identified during a study of T cell repertoires in cytomegalovirus infection. The CDR3 is made up of 15 amino acids. The germline V gene has CDR1 SQVTM and CDR2 ANQGSEA. The V and J ends lost 3 bases and 7 bases respectively, with 21 bases between them. TCRdb reprocessed the reads via MiXCR and lists one record per CDR3 protein. The profile shows approximately 990,000 distinct CDR3 sequences, approximately 31% of them singletons. As regards this clonotype: Its antigen is currently unknown.

Study-level results: The study found HLA-C-restricted CMV-specific TCR beta clonotypes dominating the ex vivo response.

The sequence derives from a human donor in good health (CMV status not recorded). Some clones in this sample may be carry-over from other donors' samples. This material consisted of cultured CD8+ T cells from PBMCs, taken from culture after CMV antigen stimulation. The genes are TRBV29-1 and TRBJ1-2; a possible D gene is TRBD1 (5 bases). The CDR3 DNA reads as TGCAGCGTTGAGGGGTTGAGCGACAGTCCCATTGGCTACACCTTC. Translating it yields CSVEGLSDSPIGYTF.